This record looks at one T cell receptor (beta chain) sequence and its context. Original analysis: Using reference gene primer amplification, nucleated cell counts were estimated. Only in-frame clones appear in the TCRdb table, and some are missing; sequencing was by immunoSEQ multiplex PCR. The V and J calls and the clone size are those of that table, but D and trimming were determined from the DNA. This sample has tens of thousands of clones; roughly nine tenths occur once, and the top ten carry nearly 10%. The data derive from a study of blood T cell repertoires in COVID-19. Study-wide context: From T cells, B-cell-depleted T cells, or PBMCs came the material, which was cDNA or gDNA.

V was pared by 3 bases and J by 0 bases, with 14 bases between. This CDR3 contains 17 residues. CDR1 is LGHDT, CDR2 YNNKEL, per germline (reference sequence). Sequencing used peripheral blood. This receptor was obtained from an elderly woman with acute or convalescent COVID-19. V and J are TRBV3-1 (or the pseudogene TRBV3-2) and TRBJ2-2; D perhaps matches TRBD1 (6 bases). The CDR3 DNA follows: TGTGCCAGCAGCCAGGGGGTACAGGGTTCGAACACCGGGGAGCTGTTTTTT. Its translation: CASSQGVQGSNTGELFF.